The rows below give T cell receptor beta chains drawn from one sample of a study of blood T cell repertoires in COVID-19. The method was immunoSEQ multiplex PCR; TCRdb's version includes in-frame clones alone and lacks a portion of them. In the table there are hundreds of thousands of clones, roughly 87% of which are singletons. The specimen was PBMCs or T cells enriched from blood (not recorded which). These receptors all come from a young woman who had recovered from COVID-19. Each CDR3 is given with its conserved first and last residue. Each record gives: clone size, J gene, V gene, D gene, CDR3 DNA, CDR3 protein. A D gene is named only where the DNA matches it firmly. Rows give clone size only sometimes, using once, few, many, or a class for an expanded clone.

. TRBJ1-1 TRBV11-2 . TGTGCCAGCAGCTTAGTGGGCAGATTGAACACTGAAGCTTTCTTT CASSLVGRLNTEAFF
. TRBJ2-7 TRBV19 TRBD1 TGTGCCAGTAGTCCGGGACAGGGGGCCTTGTACGAGCAGTACTTC CASSPGQGALYEQYF
. TRBJ2-3 TRBV18 . TGTGCCAGCTCACCAGCGGATACGCAGTATTTT CASSPADTQYF
. TRBJ2-7 TRBV10-3 . TGTGCCATCAGTGAGCCCGAAACCGAGGTCGAGCAGTACTTC CAISEPETEVEQYF
. TRBJ2-5 TRBV7-9 TRBD2 TGTGCCAGCAGCTTAGAACTGGGGCATAATAGCGGGGGAGACGTGACCCAGTACTTC CASSLELGHNSGGDVTQYF
. TRBJ2-7 TRBV11-3 TRBD2 TGTGCCAGCAGCCCTGGGACTAACTCCTACGAGCAGTACTTC CASSPGTNSYEQYF
. TRBJ1-4 TRBV3-1/TRBV3-2 . TGTGCCAGCAGCCAAGGGATACTGACAGGAGATAATGAAAAACTGTTTTTT CASSQGILTGDNEKLFF
. TRBJ1-6 TRBV15 TRBD1 TGTGCCACCAGCAGCCCGACAGGGCTGCCTTCCTATAATTCACCCCTCCACTTT CATSSPTGLPSYNSPLHF
. TRBJ1-6 TRBV27 TRBD1 TGTGCCAGCAGCCTACAGGGGTTCTCCTCCTATAATTCACCCCTCCACTTT CASSLQGFSSYNSPLHF
. TRBJ2-1 TRBV24-1 . TGTGCCACCAGTGATTTAGGCAGGGGTGGGGAAAATGAGCAGTTCTTC CATSDLGRGGENEQFF
. TRBJ1-1 TRBV6-5 TRBD1 TGTGCCAGCAGTTACGGGACAGGGTGGGATCAAGCTTTCTTT CASSYGTGWDQAFF
. TRBJ2-4 TRBV7-9 TRBD2 TGTGCCAGCAGCAGCGGGGATTCCCCGACAGAATACTTC CASSSGDSPTEYF
. TRBJ2-5 TRBV7-3 . TGTGCCAGCAGCTTAACGGGACTCCCTTATTCCGAGACCCAGTACTTC CASSLTGLPYSETQYF
. TRBJ2-7 TRBV5-1 TRBD2 TGCGCCAGCAGCCAGATAGCGGGACCCTCCTACGAGCAGTACTTC CASSQIAGPSYEQYF
. TRBJ2-2 TRBV19 . TGTGCCAGTAGTTATGGTCCCGGCACCGGGGAGCTGTTTTTT CASSYGPGTGELFF
few TRBJ1-5 TRBV7-2 TRBD1 TGTGCCAGCAGCTTAAGACAGGGGGGAGCAAATCAGCCCCAGCATTTT CASSLRQGGANQPQHF
. TRBJ1-1 TRBV13 . TGTGCCAGCAGTAGCCGTGAGACTACACCTGGAACTGAAGCTTTCTTT CASSSRETTPGTEAFF
. TRBJ2-7 TRBV12-3/TRBV12-4 . TGTGCCAGCAGTCGGGCCTACGAGCAGTACTTC CASSRAYEQYF
once TRBJ1-4 TRBV2 . TGTGCCAGCAGTGAATTGGTGGGAGGTGAAAAACTGTTTTTT CASSELVGGEKLFF
. TRBJ1-1 TRBV12-3/TRBV12-4 . TGTGCCAGCAGTACACAGGTAGACACTGAAGCTTTCTTT CASSTQVDTEAFF
. TRBJ2-7 TRBV5-1 TRBD1 TGCGCCAGCAGCTTGCCGGACAGGGATATCTACGAGCAGTACTTC CASSLPDRDIYEQYF
. TRBJ2-1 TRBV9 . TGTGCCAGCAGCTCCCCTAGCGGAGGGGGGAGTAATGAGCAGTTCTTC CASSSPSGGGSNEQFF
. TRBJ2-7 TRBV4-1 . TGCGCCAGCAGCCCAAGGGACACCTCCTACGAGCAGTACTTC CASSPRDTSYEQYF
. TRBJ2-1 TRBV23-1 . TGCGCCAGCAATCCTCCGGGACTGCCCGACAATGAGCAGTTCTTC CASNPPGLPDNEQFF
few TRBJ2-3 TRBV3-1/TRBV3-2 TRBD2 TGTGCCAGCAGTCTCCCGGGACTAGCGGGATATACGCAGTATTTT CASSLPGLAGYTQYF
. TRBJ1-2 TRBV28 . TGTGCCAGCAGTGCGAACAGGGCTGTTAACTATGGCTACACCTTC CASSANRAVNYGYTF
. TRBJ2-5 TRBV28 . TGTGCCAGCAGTCTCAGACAGAACATCCAAGAGACCCAGTACTTC CASSLRQNIQETQYF
. TRBJ2-3 TRBV18 TRBD2 TGTGCCAGCTCTCCTAGCGGGAGGACAGATACGCAGTATTTT CASSPSGRTDTQYF
. TRBJ2-2 TRBV5-8 TRBD2 TGTGCCAGCAGCTTGGGACTAGCGGGAGATACCGGGGAGCTGTTTTTT CASSLGLAGDTGELFF
. TRBJ2-1 TRBV5-1 . TGCGCCAGCAGCTTTCTAGCGACGGAAAGCTACAATGAGCAGTTCTTC CASSFLATESYNEQFF
. TRBJ1-5 TRBV9 . TGTGCCAGCAGCTCCAGCGGGGGGCAGCCCCAGCATTTT CASSSSGGQPQHF
. TRBJ2-1 TRBV4-2 TRBD2 TGTGCCAGCAGCTCGGTAGCGGGAGGGAAGGGTGAGCAGTTCTTC CASSSVAGGKGEQFF
once TRBJ1-4 TRBV2 . TGTGCCAGCAGCGGGACTTCTGATCAAAAACTGTTTTTT CASSGTSDQKLFF
. TRBJ2-2 TRBV18 TRBD2 TGTGCCAGCTCATTAGCGGGAGGTGTCACCGGGGAGCTGTTTTTT CASSLAGGVTGELFF
. TRBJ2-5 TRBV6-5 . TGTGCCAGCAGTTGGGGGGTTGGAGAGACCCAGTACTTC CASSWGVGETQYF
. TRBJ1-5 TRBV5-8 . TGTGCCAGCAGCCTGCCCAGGGGCGATGGTAGCAATCAGCCCCAGCATTTT CASSLPRGDGSNQPQHF
. TRBJ2-1 TRBV7-8 . TGTGCCAGCAGCTCACTAGGTTTCAATGAGCAGTTCTTC CASSSLGFNEQFF
. TRBJ1-4 TRBV18 TRBD1 TGTGCCAGCTCACTTGGGACAGAAACCCTTGAAAAACTGTTTTTT CASSLGTETLEKLFF
. TRBJ2-1 TRBV28 TRBD2 TGTGCCAGCAGAGATACTAGCGGGAGGGCCCACGGCAATGAGCAGTTCTTC CASRDTSGRAHGNEQFF
. TRBJ2-2 TRBV6-5 . TGTGCCAGCAGTTTTACGACAGGAGAGACCGGGGAGCTGTTTTTT CASSFTTGETGELFF
. TRBJ1-1 TRBV6-5 TRBD1 TGTGCCAGCACCCCGCGGGACAGGTCCTCCACTGAAGCTTTCTTT CASTPRDRSSTEAFF
few TRBJ1-6 TRBV3-1/TRBV3-2 . TGTGCCAGCAGCCAAGATAAGGTGGGCTTTTCACCCCTCCACTTT CASSQDKVGFSPLHF
. TRBJ1-1 TRBV19 . TGTGCCAGTAGTACACCGACCGGGACATCGAACACTGAAGCTTTCTTT CASSTPTGTSNTEAFF
once TRBJ2-1 TRBV4-2 TRBD2 TGTGCCAGCAGCCAAGAGGGACTAGCGAATGAGCAGTTCTTC CASSQEGLANEQFF
. TRBJ2-2 TRBV6-5 . TGTGCCAGCAGGTCACAGGGAACCGGCGGGGAGCTGTTTTTT CASRSQGTGGELFF
. TRBJ2-7 TRBV4-1 TRBD1 TGCGCCAGCAGCCTCTCCTATGGACAGGGGGCCTACGAGCAGTACTTC CASSLSYGQGAYEQYF
. TRBJ2-3 TRBV5-1 . TGCGCCAGCAGCCCCCCGGCCTCCGGGACATGGACCACAGATACGCAGTATTTT CASSPPASGTWTTDTQYF
. TRBJ2-2 TRBV5-5 TRBD1 TGTGCCAGCAGCTGGCTGGACAGGGTCACCGGGGAGCTGTTTTTT CASSWLDRVTGELFF